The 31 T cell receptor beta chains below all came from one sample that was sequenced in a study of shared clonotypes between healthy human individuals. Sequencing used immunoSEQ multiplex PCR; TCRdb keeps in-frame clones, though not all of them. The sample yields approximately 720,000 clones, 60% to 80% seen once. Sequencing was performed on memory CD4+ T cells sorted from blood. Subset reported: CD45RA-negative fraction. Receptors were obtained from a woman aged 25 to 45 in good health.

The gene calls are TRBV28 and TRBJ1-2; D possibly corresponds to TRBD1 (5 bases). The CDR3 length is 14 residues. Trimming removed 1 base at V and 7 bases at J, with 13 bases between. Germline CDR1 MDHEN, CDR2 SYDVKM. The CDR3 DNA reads TGTGCCAGCAGTTTATCCGGGACGGCGGGTGGCTACACCTTC. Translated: CASSLSGTAGGYTF.

This CDR3 reads CASSFVGGSYGYTF. The DNA of the CDR3 is TGTGCCAGCAGTTTCGTCGGAGGATCCTATGGCTACACCTTC. The rearrangement uses TRBV6-5 and TRBJ1-2; D remains unclear. Trimming left V 4 bases short and J 4 bases short, with 13 bases between. The germline V gene has CDR1 MNHEY and CDR2 SVGAGI. CDR3 size: 14 residues.

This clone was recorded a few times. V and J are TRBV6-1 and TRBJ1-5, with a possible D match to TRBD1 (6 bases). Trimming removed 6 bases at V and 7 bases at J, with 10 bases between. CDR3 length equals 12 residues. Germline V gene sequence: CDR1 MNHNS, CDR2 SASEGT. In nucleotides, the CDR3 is TGTGCCAGCAGACAGGGAGAACAGCCCCAGCATTTT. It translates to CASRQGEQPQHF.

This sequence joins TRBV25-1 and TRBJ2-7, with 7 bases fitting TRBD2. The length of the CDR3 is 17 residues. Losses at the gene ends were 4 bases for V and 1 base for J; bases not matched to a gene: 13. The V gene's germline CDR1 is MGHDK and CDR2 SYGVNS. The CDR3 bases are TGTGCCAGCAGTGGGACCGTGACTAGCCCCGTTTCCTACGAGCAGTACTTC. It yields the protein CASSGTVTSPVSYEQYF.

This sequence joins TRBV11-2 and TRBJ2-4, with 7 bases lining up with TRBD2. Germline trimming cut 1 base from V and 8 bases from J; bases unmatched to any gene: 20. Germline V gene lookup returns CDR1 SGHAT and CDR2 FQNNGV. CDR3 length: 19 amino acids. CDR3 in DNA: TGTGCCAGCAGCTTAGTGGGATTGGGGGGGATACTAGCCAGGGACATTCAGTACTTC. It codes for CASSLVGLGGILARDIQYF.

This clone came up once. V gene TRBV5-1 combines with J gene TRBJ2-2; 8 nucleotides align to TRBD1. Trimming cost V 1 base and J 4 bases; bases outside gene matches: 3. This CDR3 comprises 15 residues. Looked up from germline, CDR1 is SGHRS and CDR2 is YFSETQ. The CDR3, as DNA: TGCGCCAGCAGCTTGCCAGGGGGCGTCACCGGGGAGCTGTTTTTT. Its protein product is CASSLPGGVTGELFF.

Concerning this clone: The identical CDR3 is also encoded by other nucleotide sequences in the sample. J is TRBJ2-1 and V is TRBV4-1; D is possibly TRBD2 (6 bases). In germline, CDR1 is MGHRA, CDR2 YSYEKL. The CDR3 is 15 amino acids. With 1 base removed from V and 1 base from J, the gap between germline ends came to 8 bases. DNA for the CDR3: TGCGCCAGCAGCCAAGCCGGGACTTCCTACAATGAGCAGTTCTTC. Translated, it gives CASSQAGTSYNEQFF.

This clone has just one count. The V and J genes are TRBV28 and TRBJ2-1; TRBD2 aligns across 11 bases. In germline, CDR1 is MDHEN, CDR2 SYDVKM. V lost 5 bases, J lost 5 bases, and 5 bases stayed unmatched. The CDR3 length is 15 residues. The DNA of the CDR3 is TGTGCCAGCAGTGTCGGGACTAGCGGAAACAATGAGCAGTTCTTC. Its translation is CASSVGTSGNNEQFF.

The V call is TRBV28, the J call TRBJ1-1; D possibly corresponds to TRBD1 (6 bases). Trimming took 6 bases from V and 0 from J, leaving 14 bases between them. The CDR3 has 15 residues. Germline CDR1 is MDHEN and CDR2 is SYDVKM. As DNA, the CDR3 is TGTGCCAGCAGGGACAGTTTTCCCATGAACACTGAAGCTTTCTTT. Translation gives CASRDSFPMNTEAFF.

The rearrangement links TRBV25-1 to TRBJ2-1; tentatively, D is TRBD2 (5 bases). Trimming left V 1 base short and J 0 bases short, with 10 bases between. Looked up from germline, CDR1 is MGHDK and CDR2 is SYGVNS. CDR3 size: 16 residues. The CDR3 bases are TGTGCCAGCAGTGAATCGGGGTCGAGCTCCTACAATGAGCAGTTCTTC. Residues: CASSESGSSSYNEQFF.

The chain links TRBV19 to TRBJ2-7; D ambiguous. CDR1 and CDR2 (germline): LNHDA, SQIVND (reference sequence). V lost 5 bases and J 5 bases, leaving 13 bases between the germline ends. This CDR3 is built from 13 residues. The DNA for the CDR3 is TGTGCCAGTAGTGGGGATTTTTTCCACGAGCAGTACTTC. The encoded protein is CASSGDFFHEQYF.

CDR3 DNA sequence: TGCGCCAGCAGCTTGGTATCGGGGGTCGAGCAGTACTTC. This gives the protein CASSLVSGVEQYF. The chain recombines TRBV5-1 with TRBJ2-7; maybe TRBD2 (6 bases). Trimming left V 0 bases short and J 6 bases short, with 10 bases between. The CDR3 is 13 amino acids. Germline CDR1 and CDR2: SGHRS and YFSETQ.

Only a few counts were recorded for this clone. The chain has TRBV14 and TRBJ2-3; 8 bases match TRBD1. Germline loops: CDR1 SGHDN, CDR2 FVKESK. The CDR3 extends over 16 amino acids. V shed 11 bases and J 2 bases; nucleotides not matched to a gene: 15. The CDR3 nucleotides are TGTGCCCCCAGCGGGCCCAGGGGGCTGGACACAGATACGCAGTATTTT. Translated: CAPSGPRGLDTDTQYF.

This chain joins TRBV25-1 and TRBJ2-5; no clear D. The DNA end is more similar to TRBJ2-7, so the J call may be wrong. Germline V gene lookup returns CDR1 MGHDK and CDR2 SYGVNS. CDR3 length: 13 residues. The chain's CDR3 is CASSDPLKGEQYF. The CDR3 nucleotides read TGTGCCAGCAGTGATCCGCTAAAGGGCGAGCAGTACTTC.

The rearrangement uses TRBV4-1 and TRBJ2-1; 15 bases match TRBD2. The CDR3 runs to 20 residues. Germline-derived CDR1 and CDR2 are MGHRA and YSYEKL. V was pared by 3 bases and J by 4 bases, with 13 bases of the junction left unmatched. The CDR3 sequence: CASSHSTRTSGRAGYNEQFF. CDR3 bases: TGCGCCAGCAGCCATAGCACCCGGACTAGCGGGAGGGCAGGGTACAATGAGCAGTTCTTC.

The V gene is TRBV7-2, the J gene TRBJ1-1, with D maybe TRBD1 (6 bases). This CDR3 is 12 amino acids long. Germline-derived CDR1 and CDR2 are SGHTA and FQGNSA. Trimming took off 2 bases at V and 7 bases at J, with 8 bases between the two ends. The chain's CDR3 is CASSLTGLEAFF. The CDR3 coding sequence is TGTGCCAGCAGCTTAACAGGGCTTGAAGCTTTCTTT.

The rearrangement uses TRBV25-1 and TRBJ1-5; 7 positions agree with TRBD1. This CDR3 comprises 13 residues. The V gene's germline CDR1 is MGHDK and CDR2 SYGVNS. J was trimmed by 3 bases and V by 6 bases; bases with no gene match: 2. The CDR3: CASRQGNNQPQHF. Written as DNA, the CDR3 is TGTGCCAGCAGACAGGGGAACAATCAGCCCCAGCATTTT.

The CDR3 bases are TGTGCCAGTAGTATAACAGGAACCAGCACTGAAGCTTTCTTT. Its protein is CASSITGTSTEAFF. This chain connects TRBV19 to TRBJ1-1; TRBD1 is a possible D gene (5 bases). V was clipped by 2 bases and J by 4 bases, with 11 bases between them. CDR3 length: 14 residues. Germline V gene data show CDR1 as LNHDA and CDR2 as SQIVND (reference sequence).

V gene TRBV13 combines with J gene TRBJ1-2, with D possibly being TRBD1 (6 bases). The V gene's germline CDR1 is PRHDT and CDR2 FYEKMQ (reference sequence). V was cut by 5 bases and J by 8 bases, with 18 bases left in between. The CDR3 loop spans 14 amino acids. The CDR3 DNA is TGTGCCAGCAGCAATCCAAGGACAGACTTCGGCTACACCTTC. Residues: CASSNPRTDFGYTF. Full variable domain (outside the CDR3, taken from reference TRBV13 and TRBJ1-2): AAGVIQSPRHLIKEKRETATLKCYPIPRHDTVYWYQQGPGQDPQFLISFYEKMQSDKGSIPDRFSAQQFSDYHSELNMSSLELGDSALYFCASSNPRTDFGYTFGSGTRLTVV.

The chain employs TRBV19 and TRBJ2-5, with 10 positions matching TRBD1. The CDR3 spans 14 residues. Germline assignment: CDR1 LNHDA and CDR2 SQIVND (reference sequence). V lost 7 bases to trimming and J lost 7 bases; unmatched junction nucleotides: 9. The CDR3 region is CASTSTGGLGTQYF. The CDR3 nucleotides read TGTGCCAGTACCTCGACAGGGGGCTTAGGGACCCAGTACTTC.

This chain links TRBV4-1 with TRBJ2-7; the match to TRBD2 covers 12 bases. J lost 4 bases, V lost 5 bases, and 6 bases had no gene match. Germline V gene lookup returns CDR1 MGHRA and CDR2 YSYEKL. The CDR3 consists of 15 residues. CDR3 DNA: TGCGCCAGCAGCACCACTAGCGGGAGGCAATACGAGCAGTACTTC. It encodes CASSTTSGRQYEQYF.

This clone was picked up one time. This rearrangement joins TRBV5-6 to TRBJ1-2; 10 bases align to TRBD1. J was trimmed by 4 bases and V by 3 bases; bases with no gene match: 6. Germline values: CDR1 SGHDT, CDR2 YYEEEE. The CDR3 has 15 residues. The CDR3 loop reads CASSSRQGAIYGYTF. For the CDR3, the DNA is TGTGCCAGCAGCTCTAGACAGGGGGCAATCTATGGCTACACCTTC.

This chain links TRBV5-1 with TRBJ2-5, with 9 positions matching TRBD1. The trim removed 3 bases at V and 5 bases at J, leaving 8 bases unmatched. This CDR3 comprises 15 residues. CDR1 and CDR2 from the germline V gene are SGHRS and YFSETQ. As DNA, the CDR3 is TGCGCCAGCAGCTCAACCGGGACAGGGTCGGAGACCCAGTACTTC. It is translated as CASSSTGTGSETQYF. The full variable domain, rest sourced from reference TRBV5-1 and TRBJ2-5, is KAGVTQTPRYLIKTRGQQVTLSCSPISGHRSVSWYQQTPGQGLQFLFEYFSETQRNKGNFPGRFSGRQFSNSRSEMNVSTLELGDSALYLCASSSTGTGSETQYFGPGTRLLVL.

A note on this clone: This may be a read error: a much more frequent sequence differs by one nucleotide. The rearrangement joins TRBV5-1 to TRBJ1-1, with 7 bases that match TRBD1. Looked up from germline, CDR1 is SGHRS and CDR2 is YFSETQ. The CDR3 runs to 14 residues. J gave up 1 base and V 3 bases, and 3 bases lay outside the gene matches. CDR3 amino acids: CASSSGTANTEAFF. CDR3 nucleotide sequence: TGCGCCAGCAGCTCCGGGACAGCGAACACTGAAGCTTTCTTT.

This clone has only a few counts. The CDR3 bases are TGTGCCAGCTGGGACGTATCCTACGAGCAGTACTTC. It codes for CASWDVSYEQYF. The chain joins TRBV2 to TRBJ2-7; the D gene could be TRBD1 or TRBD2 (5 bases each). The V end lost 8 bases, the J end lost 1 base, and 9 bases lay between the germline ends. Germline CDR1 reads SNHLY; CDR2 reads FYNNEI. The CDR3 has 12 residues.

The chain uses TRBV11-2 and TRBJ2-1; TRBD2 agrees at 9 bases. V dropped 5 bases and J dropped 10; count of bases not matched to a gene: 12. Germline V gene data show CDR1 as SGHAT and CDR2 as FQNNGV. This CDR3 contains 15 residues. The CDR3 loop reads CASSPRTSVVMEQFF. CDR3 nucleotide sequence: TGTGCCAGCAGCCCACGGACTAGCGTAGTTATGGAGCAGTTCTTC.

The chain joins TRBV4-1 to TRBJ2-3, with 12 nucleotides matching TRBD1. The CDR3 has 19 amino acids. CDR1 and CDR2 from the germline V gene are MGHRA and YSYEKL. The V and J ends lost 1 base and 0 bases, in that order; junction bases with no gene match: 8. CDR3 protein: CASSQVGTGGPPSTDTQYF. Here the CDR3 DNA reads TGCGCCAGCAGCCAAGTCGGGACAGGGGGCCCTCCTAGCACAGATACGCAGTATTTT.

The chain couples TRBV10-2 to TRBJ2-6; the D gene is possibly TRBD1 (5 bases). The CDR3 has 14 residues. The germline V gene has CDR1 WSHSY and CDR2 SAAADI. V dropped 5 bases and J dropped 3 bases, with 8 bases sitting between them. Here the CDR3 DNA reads TGCGCCAGCAGTCGACAGTATGGGGCCAACGTCCTGACTTTC. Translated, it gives CASSRQYGANVLTF.

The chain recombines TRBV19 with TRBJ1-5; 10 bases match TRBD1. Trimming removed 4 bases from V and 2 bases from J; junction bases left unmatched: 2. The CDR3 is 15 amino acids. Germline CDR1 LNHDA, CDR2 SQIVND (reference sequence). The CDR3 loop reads CASSKGQGGNQPQHF. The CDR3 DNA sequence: TGTGCCAGTAGTAAAGGACAGGGGGGCAATCAGCCCCAGCATTTT.

CDR3 loop: CSATGSKGAGGPYNEQFF. Here the CDR3 DNA reads TGCAGCGCCACAGGGAGCAAAGGAGCGGGGGGACCCTACAATGAGCAGTTCTTC. The V gene is TRBV29-1, the J gene TRBJ2-1, with 9 bases fitting TRBD2. V shed 7 bases, J shed 2 bases, and the junction held 18 bases outside the gene matches. The CDR3 totals 18 residues. Germline-derived CDR1 and CDR2 are SQVTM and ANQGSEA.

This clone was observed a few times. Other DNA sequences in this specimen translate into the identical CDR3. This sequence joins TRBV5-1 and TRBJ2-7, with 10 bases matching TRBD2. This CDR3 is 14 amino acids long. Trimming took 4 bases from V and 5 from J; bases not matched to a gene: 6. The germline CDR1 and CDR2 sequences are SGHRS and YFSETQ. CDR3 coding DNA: TGCGCCAGCAGCCCCGGCACTAGCGGGAACGAGCAGTACTTC. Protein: CASSPGTSGNEQYF.